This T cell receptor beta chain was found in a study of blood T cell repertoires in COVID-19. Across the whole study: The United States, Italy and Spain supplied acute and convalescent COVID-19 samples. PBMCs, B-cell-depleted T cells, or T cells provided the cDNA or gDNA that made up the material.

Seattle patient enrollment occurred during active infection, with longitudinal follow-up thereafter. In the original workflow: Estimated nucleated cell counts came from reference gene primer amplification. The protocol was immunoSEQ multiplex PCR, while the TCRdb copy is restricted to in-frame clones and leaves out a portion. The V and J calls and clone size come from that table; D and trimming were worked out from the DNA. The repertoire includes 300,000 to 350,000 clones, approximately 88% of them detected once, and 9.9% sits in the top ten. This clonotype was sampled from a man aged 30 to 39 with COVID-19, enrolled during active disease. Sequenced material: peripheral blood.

CDR3 sequence: CATSRTSGNNEQFF. CDR3 nucleotides: TGTGCCACCAGCAGAACTAGCGGAAACAATGAGCAGTTCTTC. The chain couples TRBV15 to TRBJ2-1; 8 bases agree with TRBD2. This CDR3 spans 14 amino acids. Germline CDR1 and CDR2: LNHNV and YYDKDF (reference sequence). Trimming cost V 2 bases and J 5 bases; bases outside gene matches: 2.